This T cell receptor beta chain was identified during a study of cytomegalovirus exposure and HLA in healthy donors. Study-level information: A data release that came early held 80 million to 95 million unique TCRs from HLA-typed donors.

Germline V gene lookup returns CDR1 SGHDT and CDR2 YYEEEE. The CDR3 loop spans 14 amino acids. The J segment lost 7 bases and the V segment lost 4 bases, leaving 7 bases of the junction unmatched. As concerns this clone: Antigen: not known.

Primers included in the PCR were 60 Vbeta and 13 Jbeta primers. The data were produced by immunoSEQ multiplex PCR, yet TCRdb's version contains in-frame clones alone and is incomplete. The data show 150,000 to 180,000 clones, about 85% seen once. Whole-study findings and limits: Rarity characterized most TCR sequences, yet some public TCRs appeared in many donors. In vitro work confirmed that three CMV-associated chains recognize CMV antigens. Looking again later, the authors saw that most CMV-associated TCR beta chains seemed HLA-restricted.

Sequenced sample: PBMCs. This chain connects TRBV5-6 to TRBJ1-4; TRBD1 matches at 7 bases. The TCR was taken from a man aged 25 to 45 in good health and CMV-seropositive. The CDR3 DNA reads as TGTGCCAGCAGCCTGGGAAGGGGGCCTGAAAAACTGTTTTTT. It codes for CASSLGRGPEKLFF.